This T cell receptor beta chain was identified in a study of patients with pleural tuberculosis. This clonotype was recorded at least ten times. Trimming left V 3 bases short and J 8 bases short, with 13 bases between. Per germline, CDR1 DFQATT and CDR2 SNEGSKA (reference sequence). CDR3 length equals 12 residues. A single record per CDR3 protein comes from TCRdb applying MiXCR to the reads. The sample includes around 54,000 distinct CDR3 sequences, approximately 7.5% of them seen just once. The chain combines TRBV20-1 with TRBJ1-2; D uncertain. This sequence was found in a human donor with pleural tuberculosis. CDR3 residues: CSASRPDVGYTF. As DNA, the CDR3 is TGCAGTGCTAGTCGGCCCGACGTAGGCTACACCTTC.